What follows describes a single T cell receptor beta chain. This entry comes from a study of T cell responses to AZD1222 COVID-19 vaccine. Here immunoSEQ multiplex PCR was the method, and the copy in TCRdb shows in-frame clones only, minus some. The sample comprises about 140,000 clones, about 88% of which are singletons, and about 4.5% rests with the top ten. The TCR originated in an adult in good health. Sample: peripheral blood, taken on day 0 of AZD1222 vaccination.

The DNA for the CDR3 is TGTGCCAGCAGTCCCCTTTCCCTTTCGGGGCCCCAGCATTTT. It yields the protein CASSPLSLSGPQHF. The genes are TRBV27 and TRBJ1-5, with no clear D. Germline CDR1 reads MNHEY; CDR2 reads SMNVEV (reference sequence). CDR3 length: 14 amino acids. V lost 5 bases and J 9 bases, leaving 17 bases between the germline ends.